The 27 T cell receptor beta chains reported below all come from one sample, sequenced in a study of Ad26.COV2.S vaccination and SARS-CoV-2 variants. Treatment noted: some 19 received Ad26.COV2.S at low or high dose, single or two shots; roughly five received placebo; per-sample allocation not given. Sample collection was performed on day 63 after the first vaccine or placebo injection. Profiling relied on immunoSEQ multiplex PCR, and the TCRdb table lists in-frame clones only, not all of them. This table holds 250,000 or so clones, around 88% found once. The material was peripheral blood, obtained in a trial of Ad26.COV2.S vaccine versus placebo. The receptors originated from a person aged 18-60 years who received the Ad26.COV2.S COVID-19 vaccine or a placebo.

This sequence joins TRBV30 and TRBJ1-2; tentative D call: TRBD1 (5 bases). This CDR3 contains 13 residues. The germline V gene encodes CDR1 GTSNPN and CDR2 SVGIG (reference sequence). V lost 2 bases, J lost 3 bases, and 10 bases lay in between. The chain's CDR3 is CAWSSQGHYGYTF. The CDR3 DNA reads TGTGCCTGGAGTAGTCAGGGTCACTATGGCTACACCTTC.

The chain couples TRBV7-2 to TRBJ1-4, with D possibly matching TRBD1 (6 bases). Trimming shortened V by 1 base and J by 8 bases, and 14 bases separated the two germline ends. The CDR3 covers 15 residues. Germline loops: CDR1 SGHTA, CDR2 FQGNSA. The CDR3 sequence: CASSLDGAGEEKLFF. In DNA, the CDR3 is TGTGCCAGCAGCTTAGACGGGGCAGGGGAGGAAAAACTGTTTTTT. The full variable domain, completed using reference TRBV7-2 and TRBJ1-4, is GAGVSQSPSNKVTEKGKDVELRCDPISGHTALYWYRQSLGQGLEFLIYFQGNSAPDKSGLPSDRFSAERTGGSVSTLTIQRTQQEDSAVYLCASSLDGAGEEKLFFGSGTQLSVL.

V and J are TRBV7-9 and TRBJ1-2, with D hard to call. V dropped 8 bases and J dropped 2 bases, with 15 bases sitting between them. Germline lookup yields CDR1 SEHNR and CDR2 FQNEAQ (reference sequence). This CDR3 region has 14 residues. CDR3 sequence (DNA): TGTGCCAGCTCCCCCCAGGAGGTCAACTATGGCTACACCTTC. Translation: CASSPQEVNYGYTF.

This chain joins TRBV5-6 and TRBJ1-4, with D tentatively TRBD1 (5 bases). This CDR3 comprises 16 residues. The V and J ends lost 3 bases and 2 bases respectively, with 14 bases between them. Germline V lookup: CDR1 SGHDT, CDR2 YYEEEE. This CDR3 is CASSSYDRQTNEKLFF. CDR3 in DNA: TGTGCCAGCAGCTCCTATGACCGACAGACTAATGAAAAACTGTTTTTT.

The CDR3 region has the DNA TGTGCCAGTAGTAGGGGGGATGTCAAGGGTCAAGAGACCCAGTACTTC. Protein sequence: CASSRGDVKGQETQYF. The V and J genes are TRBV19 and TRBJ2-5; D may be TRBD2 (6 bases). CDR3 size: 16 residues. The V and J ends lost 4 bases and 2 bases respectively, with 17 bases between them. Germline V gives CDR1 LNHDA, CDR2 SQIVND (reference sequence).

The chain joins TRBV4-3 to TRBJ1-5; weak D call: TRBD1 (5 bases). Germline V gene sequence: CDR1 LGHNA, CDR2 YSLEER. This CDR3 region has 16 residues. Trimming removed 0 bases from V and 2 bases from J, with 11 bases in between. CDR3 protein: CASSQEWGRGNQPQHF. CDR3 DNA sequence: TGCGCCAGCAGCCAAGAATGGGGACGTGGCAATCAGCCCCAGCATTTT.

This clone turned up a few times. The chain has TRBV11-3 and TRBJ2-5; D not certain. This CDR3 is built from 15 residues. CDR1 is SGHNT, CDR2 YENEEA, per germline. V was shortened by 1 base and J by 1 base, with 10 bases between the two germline ends. The CDR3 spells CASSLGRAIQETQYF. The CDR3 nucleotides read TGTGCCAGCAGCTTAGGCCGGGCCATCCAAGAGACCCAGTACTTC. Looking up the rest from reference TRBV11-3 and TRBJ2-5 gives the full variable domain: EAGVVQSPRYKIIEKKQPVAFWCNPISGHNTLYWYLQNLGQGPELLIRYENEEAVDDSQLPKDRFSAERLKGVDSTLKIQPAELGDSAVYLCASSLGRAIQETQYFGPGTRLLVL.

This chain connects TRBV5-5 to TRBJ1-6; no firm D call. The germline V gene encodes CDR1 SGHKS and CDR2 YYEKEE (reference sequence). The CDR3 has 13 residues. Trimming shortened V by 1 base and J by 7 bases, and 6 bases separated the two germline ends. In DNA, the CDR3 is TGTGCCAGCAGCTTGTACGAGAATTCACCCCTCCACTTT. Its protein is CASSLYENSPLHF. The full variable domain, completed using reference TRBV5-5 and TRBJ1-6, is DAGVTQSPTHLIKTRGQQVTLRCSPISGHKSVSWYQQVLGQGPQFIFQYYEKEERGRGNFPDRFSARQFPNYSSELNVNALLLGDSALYLCASSLYENSPLHFGNGTRLTVT.

The chain couples TRBV2 to TRBJ1-2; perhaps TRBD1 as D (6 bases). The CDR3 runs to 16 residues. Looked up from germline, CDR1 is SNHLY and CDR2 is FYNNEI. V lost 4 bases and J 4 bases, leaving 19 bases between the germline ends. CDR3 bases: TGTGCCAGCAGTGGAATGCAGGGGATGCCCAGCTATGGCTACACCTTC. It codes for CASSGMQGMPSYGYTF.

This clone was counted once. V gene TRBV21-1 combines with J gene TRBJ2-7; the DNA was not compared with TRBD2, the D call given in the table. TRBV21-1 corresponds to a pseudogene. The CDR3 sequence is 18 residues long. CDR3 in DNA: TGTGCCAGCAGCAAAGCGCCCAGCCGGGGGGCACCGAATTACGAGCAGTACGTC. Translating it yields CASSKAPSRGAPNYEQYV.

This sequence joins TRBV7-9 and TRBJ1-5; TRBD1 matches 7 bases. The V gene's germline CDR1 is SEHNR and CDR2 FQNEAQ (reference sequence). J lost 4 bases, V lost 4 bases, and 10 bases had no gene match. The CDR3 loop spans 16 amino acids. The CDR3 DNA sequence: TGTGCCAGCAGCTCAGGGGGAGGAGTAAAAAATCAGCCCCAGCATTTT. Translation: CASSSGGGVKNQPQHF.

This rearrangement joins TRBV5-5 to TRBJ1-4, with TRBD1 matching over 7 bases. With V trimmed by 0 bases and J by 4 bases, 0 bases remained unmatched. This CDR3 region has 14 residues. Per the germline V gene, CDR1 is SGHKS and CDR2 is YYEKEE (reference sequence). The CDR3 here is CASSLGQGNEKLFF. Here the CDR3 DNA reads TGTGCCAGCAGCTTGGGACAGGGTAATGAAAAACTGTTTTTT.

J is TRBJ1-1 and V is TRBV5-1, with TRBD1 identical over 8 bases. This CDR3 is 15 amino acids long. Trimming cost V 4 bases and J 4 bases; bases outside gene matches: 9. CDR1 and CDR2 from the germline V gene are SGHRS and YFSETQ. The DNA of the CDR3 is TGCGCCAGCAGCCTGTTTACAGGGGGGGGCACTGAAGCTTTCTTT. This gives the protein CASSLFTGGGTEAFF.

This clone appeared a few times. The V gene is TRBV7-9, the J gene TRBJ1-5; D is undetermined. V was shortened by 5 bases and J by 4 bases, with 6 bases between the two germline ends. Germline CDR1 SEHNR, CDR2 FQNEAQ (reference sequence). The CDR3 has 12 amino acids. CDR3 region: CASSPDNQPQHF. CDR3 DNA sequence: TGTGCCAGCAGCCCTGATAATCAGCCCCAGCATTTT. Variable domain in full (rest from reference TRBV7-9 and TRBJ1-5): DTGVSQNPRHKITKRGQNVTFRCDPISEHNRLYWYRQTLGQGPEFLTYFQNEAQLEKSRLLSDRFSAERPKGSFSTLEIQRTEQGDSAMYLCASSPDNQPQHFGDGTRLSIL.

V usage is TRBV3-1 (or the pseudogene TRBV3-2) and J usage is TRBJ2-5; 9 bases are a match to TRBD2. V lost 6 bases to trimming and J lost 2 bases; unmatched junction nucleotides: 13. There are 17 residues in the CDR3. Germline V gives CDR1 LGHDT, CDR2 YNNKEL (reference sequence). The CDR3, as DNA: TGTGCCAGCAGGAATACCCGACTAGCGGTAATACAAGAGACCCAGTACTTC. Translated: CASRNTRLAVIQETQYF.

The chain is built from TRBV11-2 and TRBJ2-3, with D hard to call. The CDR3 contains 13 residues. CDR1 and CDR2 (germline): SGHAT, FQNNGV. Trimming took 3 bases from V and 4 from J, leaving 8 bases between them. CDR3 sequence reads: CASSFQYPDTQYF. The CDR3 bases are TGTGCCAGCAGCTTCCAATATCCAGATACGCAGTATTTT. Variable domain in full (rest from reference TRBV11-2 and TRBJ2-3): EAGVAQSPRYKIIEKRQSVAFWCNPISGHATLYWYQQILGQGPKLLIQFQNNGVVDDSQLPKDRFSAERLKGVDSTLKIQPAKLEDSAVYLCASSFQYPDTQYFGPGTRLTVL.

The chain has TRBV6-5 and TRBJ2-1; D is unclear. There are 11 residues in the CDR3. Germline assignment: CDR1 MNHEY and CDR2 SVGAGI. V lost 6 bases, J lost 5 bases, and 5 bases lay in between. The DNA of the CDR3 is TGTGCCAGCAGCTTAGACAATGAGCAGTTCTTC. This translates into CASSLDNEQFF.

This clone appeared once. This chain joins TRBV27 and TRBJ1-6; 8 positions match TRBD1. V shed 2 bases and J 6 bases; nucleotides not matched to a gene: 6. Looked up from germline, CDR1 is MNHEY and CDR2 is SMNVEV (reference sequence). The length of the CDR3 is 16 residues. The CDR3 protein is CASSLKPGGTNSPLHF. For the CDR3, the DNA is TGTGCCAGCAGTTTAAAACCAGGGGGCACTAATTCACCCCTCCACTTT.

The V gene is TRBV5-1, the J gene TRBJ2-7; D is ambiguous. The CDR3 extends over 14 amino acids. V shed 3 bases and J shed 7 bases, with 17 bases lying between them. Germline CDR1 is SGHRS and CDR2 is YFSETQ. The CDR3 coding sequence is TGCGCCAGCAGCTGGTGGGATCTCTCTCAGGAGCAGTACTTC. Translation gives CASSWWDLSQEQYF.

CDR3: CATEGGPSTDTQYF. CDR3 bases: TGTGCCACAGAGGGGGGTCCTAGCACAGATACGCAGTATTTT. The V and J genes are TRBV15 and TRBJ2-3, with D possibly being TRBD1 or TRBD2 (6 bases each). CDR3 length: 14 amino acids. With 9 bases removed from V and 0 bases from J, the gap between germline ends came to 13 bases. Per the germline V gene, CDR1 is LNHNV and CDR2 is YYDKDF (reference sequence). The whole variable domain, filled in from reference TRBV15 and TRBJ2-3, reads DAMVIQNPRYQVTQFGKPVTLSCSQTLNHNVMYWYQQKSSQAPKLLFHYYDKDFNNEADTPDNFQSRRPNTSFCFLDIRSPGLGDTAMYLCATEGGPSTDTQYFGPGTRLTVL.

This clone was recorded only once. J is TRBJ2-7 and V is TRBV5-8; the D gene is possibly TRBD2 (5 bases). This CDR3 has 13 residues. V was cut by 3 bases and J by 6 bases, with 13 bases left in between. The germline V gene encodes CDR1 SGHTS and CDR2 YDEGEE. CDR3 loop: CASSSLGGGEQYV. The CDR3 DNA follows: TGTGCCAGCAGCTCCCTCGGAGGAGGCGAGCAGTACGTC.

This clone was counted a single time. The genes are TRBV7-8 and TRBJ2-5; a possible D gene is TRBD2 (7 bases). This CDR3 region has 17 residues. Per germline, CDR1 SGHVS and CDR2 FQNEAQ. The V end lost 4 bases, the J end lost 4 bases, and 22 bases lay between the germline ends. The CDR3 sequence: CASSSGFTGGPGETQYF. The CDR3 coding sequence is TGTGCCAGCAGCTCGGGATTTACCGGGGGGCCTGGAGAGACCCAGTACTTC.

This chain uses TRBV11-2 with TRBJ2-1, with 10 bases that match TRBD2. The CDR3 has 16 amino acids. The junction had 14 bases not matched to a gene; V was cut back by 5 bases and J by 10 bases. Germline CDR1 and CDR2: SGHAT and FQNNGV. This CDR3 is CASSPRGAGGQKEQFF. The CDR3 DNA sequence: TGTGCCAGCAGCCCTAGGGGAGCGGGGGGGCAGAAAGAGCAGTTCTTC.

The CDR3 reads CSAGRLAETQYF. The DNA for the CDR3 is TGCAGCGCAGGCCGGCTAGCGGAGACCCAGTACTTC. J is TRBJ2-5 and V is TRBV29-1; the D gene is possibly TRBD2 (6 bases). V lost 7 bases, J lost 5 bases, and 14 bases lay in between. The CDR3 sequence is 12 residues long. Germline CDR1 SQVTM, CDR2 ANQGSEA.

This chain joins TRBV4-3 and TRBJ2-3; the D gene is possibly TRBD2 (7 bases). Germline lookup yields CDR1 LGHNA and CDR2 YSLEER. Trimming left V 3 bases short and J 2 bases short, with 15 bases between. The CDR3 loop spans 16 amino acids. CDR3 amino acids: CASSQGGGRVTDTQYF. CDR3 DNA sequence: TGCGCCAGCAGCCAGGGGGGGGGCAGGGTCACAGATACGCAGTATTTT.

The V and J genes are TRBV6-2 or TRBV6-3 and TRBJ1-2; 11 bases fit TRBD1. The trim removed 6 bases at V and 4 bases at J, leaving 7 bases unmatched. CDR3 length: 15 residues. Per germline, CDR1 MNHEY and CDR2 SVGEGT. The CDR3, as DNA: TGTGCCAGCAGCCTCGGACAGGGGGCGTTCTATGGCTACACCTTC. This encodes CASSLGQGAFYGYTF.

This chain links TRBV6-4 with TRBJ2-7; unclear D gene. The CDR3 extends over 11 amino acids. V lost 6 bases to trimming and J lost 0 bases, with 3 bases between them. Germline-derived CDR1 and CDR2 are MRHNA and SNTAGT. DNA for the CDR3: TGTGCCAGCAGATCCTCCTACGAGCAGTACGTC. Amino acids: CASRSSYEQYV.